Below are 5 T cell receptor beta chains sequenced from a single sample in a study of cytomegalovirus exposure and HLA in healthy donors. The study ran its PCR with 60 Vbeta and 13 Jbeta primers. Produced via immunoSEQ multiplex PCR; TCRdb's table is partial and in-frame only. Across 55,000 to 70,000 clones, the top ten clones capture roughly 2.3% of the sample. The sequenced sample was PBMCs. The source of these receptors is a female donor in good health and CMV-seropositive.

This sequence joins TRBV5-4 and TRBJ2-3, with 9 nucleotides matching TRBD2. The CDR3 runs 14 residues. J gave up 3 bases and V 4 bases, and 3 bases lay outside the gene matches. Germline V gene data show CDR1 as SGHNT and CDR2 as YYREEE (reference sequence). The CDR3 coding sequence is TGTGCCAGCAGCCGGACTAGCGATACAGATACGCAGTATTTT. This gives the protein CASSRTSDTDTQYF. The full variable domain, in which reference TRBV5-4 and TRBJ2-3 provide the parts outside the CDR3, is ETGVTQSPTHLIKTRGQQVTLRCSSQSGHNTVSWYQQALGQGPQFIFQYYREEENGRGNFPPRFSGLQFPNYSSELNVNALELDDSALYLCASSRTSDTDTQYFGPGTRLTVL.

The rearrangement links TRBV19 to TRBJ1-1; 7 bases are shared with TRBD1. V shed 3 bases and J 1 base; nucleotides not matched to a gene: 5. CDR1 is LNHDA and CDR2 is SQIVND in the germline V gene (reference sequence). CDR3 length: 15 amino acids. CDR3: CASSISYRGNTEAFF. The CDR3 DNA sequence: TGTGCCAGTAGTATTTCTTACAGGGGGAACACTGAAGCTTTCTTT. Full variable domain (remainder filled in from reference TRBV19 and TRBJ1-1): DGGITQSPKYLFRKEGQNVTLSCEQNLNHDAMYWYRQDPGQGLRLIYYSQIVNDFQKGDIAEGYSVSREKKESFPLTVTSAQKNPTAFYLCASSISYRGNTEAFFGQGTRLTVV.

J is TRBJ1-5 and V is TRBV2, with 8 bases identical to TRBD1. Germline CDR1 reads SNHLY; CDR2 reads FYNNEI. V was pared by 2 bases and J by 4 bases, with 1 base of the junction left unmatched. The CDR3 length is 14 residues. The CDR3 DNA follows: TGTGCCAGCAGTGAAAGGGACAGGAATCAGCCCCAGCATTTT. As protein: CASSERDRNQPQHF.

The chain couples TRBV18 to TRBJ1-1; 8 nucleotides align to TRBD1. Trimming removed 0 bases from V and 5 bases from J; junction bases left unmatched: 8. Germline CDR1 and CDR2: KGHSH and LQKENI. The CDR3 has 16 residues. The CDR3 region has the DNA TGTGCCAGCTCACCACCGGGACAGGCCCTTCGAACTGAAGCTTTCTTT. Encoded protein: CASSPPGQALRTEAFF. Together with reference TRBV18 and TRBJ1-1, the CDR3 gives the full variable domain: NAGVMQNPRHLVRRRGQEARLRCSPMKGHSHVYWYRQLPEEGLKFMVYLQKENIIDESGMPKERFSAEFPKEGPSILRIQQVVRGDSAAYFCASSPPGQALRTEAFFGQGTRLTVV.

J is TRBJ2-5 and V is TRBV7-9; D is possibly TRBD2 (5 bases). V was cut by 5 bases and J by 5 bases, with 15 bases left in between. Germline V gene lookup returns CDR1 SEHNR and CDR2 FQNEAQ (reference sequence). This CDR3 spans 14 amino acids. In DNA, the CDR3 is TGTGCCAGCAGCCCCTCAGAGGGATGGGAGACCCAGTACTTC. Amino acids: CASSPSEGWETQYF.